These 15 T cell receptor beta chains share one sample of origin, sequenced in a study of T cells after yellow fever vaccination. A single record per CDR3 protein comes from TCRdb applying MiXCR to the 5' RACE reads. There are some 500,000 distinct CDR3 sequences in the sample; 13% occur only once, and over 12% lies in the top ten. Specimen: PBMCs, collected on the day of the yellow fever booster vaccination. The source is a man aged 25-45 years who received the YFV17D yellow fever vaccine.

The chain combines TRBV27 with TRBJ1-5, with D unresolved. This CDR3 is 14 amino acids long. The V end was cut by 5 bases, the J end by 6 bases, with 14 bases between. Looked up from germline, CDR1 is MNHEY and CDR2 is SMNVEV (reference sequence). The CDR3 protein is CASSPSLNPQPQHF. CDR3 bases: TGTGCCAGCAGTCCCTCCCTCAACCCTCAGCCCCAGCATTTT.

The J gene is TRBJ2-1, the V gene TRBV20-1, with 10 nucleotides matching TRBD1. V was clipped by 4 bases and J by 6 bases; unmatched bases: 6. The CDR3 consists of 14 residues. Germline values: CDR1 DFQATT, CDR2 SNEGSKA (reference sequence). CDR3 in amino acids: CSATTGTGVNEQFF. The CDR3 bases are TGCAGTGCTACGACCGGGACAGGGGTCAATGAGCAGTTCTTC.

This chain joins TRBV6-2 or TRBV6-3 and TRBJ2-1; D is unresolved. The germline gives CDR1 MNHEY, CDR2 SVGEGT. The CDR3 has 13 amino acids. Trimming pared 6 bases from V and 5 bases from J, leaving 11 bases between. The CDR3 loop reads CASRVVPNNEQFF. CDR3 bases: TGTGCCAGCAGGGTCGTTCCGAACAATGAGCAGTTCTTC.

This clonotype was seen ten or more times. V usage is TRBV12-3 or TRBV12-4 and J usage is TRBJ1-6; D remains unclear. V was clipped by 2 bases and J by 9 bases, with 5 bases between them. The length of the CDR3 is 12 residues. CDR3 sequence reads: CASSLFGSPLHF. The CDR3 DNA reads TGTGCCAGCAGTTTATTTGGTTCACCCCTCCACTTT.

The V gene is TRBV12-3 or TRBV12-4, the J gene TRBJ2-5, with D possibly matching TRBD1 (5 bases). The V end lost 2 bases, the J end lost 5 bases, and 9 bases lay between the germline ends. This CDR3 region has 13 residues. CDR3 bases: TGTGCCAGCAGTTTAAGGGGATCTGAGACCCAGTACTTC. This codes for CASSLRGSETQYF.

This clonotype was seen a handful of times. The V call is TRBV11-2, the J call TRBJ2-7, with 12 bases matching TRBD2. Germline CDR1 reads SGHAT; CDR2 reads FQNNGV. The trim removed 3 bases at V and 4 bases at J, leaving 10 bases unmatched. CDR3 length: 17 residues. DNA of the CDR3: TGTGCCAGCAGCTTTGTGACTAGCGGGAGTACACCGTACGAGCAGTACTTC. The encoded protein is CASSFVTSGSTPYEQYF.

The chain uses TRBV20-1 and TRBJ1-6, with TRBD1 identical over 10 bases. V lost 5 bases to trimming and J lost 7 bases; unmatched junction nucleotides: 5. From germline, CDR1 is DFQATT and CDR2 SNEGSKA (reference sequence). The CDR3 length is 14 residues. The chain's CDR3 is CSAPTGQGNSPLHF. Here the CDR3 DNA reads TGCAGTGCTCCCACGGGACAGGGGAATTCACCCCTCCACTTT.

The rearrangement uses TRBV7-9 and TRBJ2-2; D uncertain. The CDR3 runs 14 residues. The germline V gene has CDR1 SEHNR and CDR2 FQNEAQ (reference sequence). V was pared by 3 bases and J by 1 base, with 6 bases between. The DNA for the CDR3 is TGTGCCAGCAGCTTCCAATTGAACACCGGGGAGCTGTTTTTT. Its translation is CASSFQLNTGELFF.

The J gene is TRBJ1-5, the V gene TRBV19; no firm D call. V lost 7 bases and J lost 6, with 16 bases in between. The germline V gene encodes CDR1 LNHDA and CDR2 SQIVND (reference sequence). The CDR3 totals 14 residues. This CDR3 is CASKAGQFSQPQHF. CDR3 nucleotide sequence: TGTGCCAGTAAGGCAGGTCAATTTAGTCAGCCCCAGCATTTT.

This rearrangement joins TRBV6-4 to TRBJ2-2; no firm D call. From germline, CDR1 is MRHNA and CDR2 SNTAGT. This CDR3 spans 12 amino acids. The germline V and J ends were trimmed by 7 bases and 4 bases, with 7 bases remaining between them. The CDR3 sequence: CASKGFTGELFF. The CDR3 DNA reads as TGTGCCAGCAAGGGATTCACCGGGGAGCTGTTTTTT.

This clonotype was recorded a few times. This sequence joins TRBV9 and TRBJ2-1; D gene uncertain. The CDR3 extends over 15 amino acids. The V and J ends lost 3 bases and 6 bases respectively, with 16 bases between them. The V gene's germline CDR1 is SGDLS and CDR2 YYNGEE. The CDR3 region is CASSGRTPNGNEQFF. DNA of the CDR3: TGTGCCAGCAGCGGCCGTACCCCTAATGGCAATGAGCAGTTCTTC.

This clonotype was seen more than once but under ten times. V usage is TRBV12-3 or TRBV12-4 and J usage is TRBJ2-7, with D maybe TRBD2 (6 bases). The V gene lost 8 bases and the J gene lost 6 bases, with 20 bases spanning the gap. The CDR3 loop spans 14 amino acids. The CDR3 here is CASAGHQVSVEQYF. The DNA of the CDR3 is TGTGCCAGCGCGGGGCATCAAGTATCCGTCGAGCAGTACTTC.

The sample holds a few counts of this clonotype. The chain uses TRBV9 and TRBJ2-3, with D perhaps matching TRBD2 (5 bases). The germline V gene encodes CDR1 SGDLS and CDR2 YYNGEE. V lost 2 bases to trimming and J lost 0 bases, with 10 bases between them. The CDR3 consists of 15 residues. CDR3 bases: TGTGCCAGCAGCGTCGGGGTTGTCAGCACAGATACGCAGTATTTT. The encoded protein is CASSVGVVSTDTQYF.

In this sample, this clonotype turned up a few times. The chain's CDR3 is CSARGTSRYNEQFF. In DNA form, the CDR3 reads TGCAGTGCTAGGGGGACTAGTCGTTACAATGAGCAGTTCTTC. The chain combines TRBV20-1 with TRBJ2-1; 8 bases are a match to TRBD2. V shed 3 bases and J 4 bases; nucleotides not matched to a gene: 5. The CDR3 has 14 residues. Germline CDR1 DFQATT, CDR2 SNEGSKA (reference sequence).

V gene TRBV12-3 or TRBV12-4 combines with J gene TRBJ1-5, with D maybe TRBD1 (6 bases). The CDR3 is 14 amino acids. Trimming removed 7 bases from V and 3 bases from J, with 13 bases in between. The CDR3 nucleotides read TGTGCCAGCAAACCCGGACAGTTCAATCAGCCCCAGCATTTT. Residues: CASKPGQFNQPQHF.